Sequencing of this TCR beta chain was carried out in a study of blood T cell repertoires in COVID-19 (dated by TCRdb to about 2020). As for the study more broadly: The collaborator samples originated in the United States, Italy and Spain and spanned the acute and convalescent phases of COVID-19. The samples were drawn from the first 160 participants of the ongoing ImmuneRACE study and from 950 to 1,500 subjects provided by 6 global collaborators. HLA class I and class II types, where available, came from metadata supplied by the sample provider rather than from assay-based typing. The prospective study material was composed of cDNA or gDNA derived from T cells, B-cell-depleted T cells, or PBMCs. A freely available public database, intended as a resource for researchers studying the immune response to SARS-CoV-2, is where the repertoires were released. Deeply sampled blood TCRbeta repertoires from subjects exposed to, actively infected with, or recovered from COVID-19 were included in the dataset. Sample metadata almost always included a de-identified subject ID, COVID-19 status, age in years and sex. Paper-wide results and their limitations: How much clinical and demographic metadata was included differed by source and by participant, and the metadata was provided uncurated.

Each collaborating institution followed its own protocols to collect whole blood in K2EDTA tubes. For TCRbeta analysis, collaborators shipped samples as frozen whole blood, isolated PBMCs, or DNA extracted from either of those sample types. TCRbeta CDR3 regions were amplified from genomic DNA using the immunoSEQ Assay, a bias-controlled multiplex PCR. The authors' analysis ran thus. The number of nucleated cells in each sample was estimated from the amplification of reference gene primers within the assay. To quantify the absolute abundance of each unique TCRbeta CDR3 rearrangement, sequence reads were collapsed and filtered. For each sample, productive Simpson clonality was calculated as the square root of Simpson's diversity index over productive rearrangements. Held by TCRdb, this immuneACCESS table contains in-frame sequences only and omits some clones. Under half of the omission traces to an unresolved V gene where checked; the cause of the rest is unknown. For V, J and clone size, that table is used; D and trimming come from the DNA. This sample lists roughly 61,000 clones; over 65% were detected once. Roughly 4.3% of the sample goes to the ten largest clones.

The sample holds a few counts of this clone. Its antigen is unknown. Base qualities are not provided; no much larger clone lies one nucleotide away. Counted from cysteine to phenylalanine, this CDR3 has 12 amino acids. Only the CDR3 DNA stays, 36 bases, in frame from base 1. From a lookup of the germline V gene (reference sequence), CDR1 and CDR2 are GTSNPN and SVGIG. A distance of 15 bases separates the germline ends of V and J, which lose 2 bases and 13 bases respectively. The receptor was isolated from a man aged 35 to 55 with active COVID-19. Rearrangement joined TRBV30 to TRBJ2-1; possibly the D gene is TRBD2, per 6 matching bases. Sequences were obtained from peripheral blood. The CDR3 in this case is CAWSSSETSQFF. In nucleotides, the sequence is TGTGCCTGGAGTTCCTCGGAGACTAGTCAGTTCTTC.